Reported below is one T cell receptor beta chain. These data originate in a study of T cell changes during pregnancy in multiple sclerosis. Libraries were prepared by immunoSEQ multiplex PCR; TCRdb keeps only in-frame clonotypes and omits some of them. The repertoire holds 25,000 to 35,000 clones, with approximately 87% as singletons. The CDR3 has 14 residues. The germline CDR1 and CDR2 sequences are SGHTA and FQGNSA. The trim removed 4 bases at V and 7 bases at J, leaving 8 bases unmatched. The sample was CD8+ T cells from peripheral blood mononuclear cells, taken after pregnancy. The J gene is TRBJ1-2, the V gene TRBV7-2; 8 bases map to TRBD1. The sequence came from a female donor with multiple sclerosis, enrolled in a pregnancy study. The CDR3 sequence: CASSSLTGAGGYTF. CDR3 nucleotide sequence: TGTGCCAGCAGCTCCTTGACAGGGGCGGGTGGCTACACCTTC.